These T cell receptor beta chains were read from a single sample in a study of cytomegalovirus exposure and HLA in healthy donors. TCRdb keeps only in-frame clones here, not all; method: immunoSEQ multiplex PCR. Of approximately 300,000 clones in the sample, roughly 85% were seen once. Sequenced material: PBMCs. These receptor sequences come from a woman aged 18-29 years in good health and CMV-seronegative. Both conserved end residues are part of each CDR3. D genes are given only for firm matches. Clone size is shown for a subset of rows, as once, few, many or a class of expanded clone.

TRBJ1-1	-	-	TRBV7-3	TGTGCCAGCAGCTTATCGTTTGTGGGAGAAACTGAAGCTTTCTTT	CASSLSFVGETEAFF
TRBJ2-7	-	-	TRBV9	TGTGCCAGCAGCGCGACGACAGTACACGAGCAGTACTTC	CASSATTVHEQYF
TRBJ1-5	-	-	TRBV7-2	TGTGCCAGCAGCGGCCCTGAGGCGTCCTATCAGCCCCAGCATTTT	CASSGPEASYQPQHF
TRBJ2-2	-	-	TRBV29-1	TGCAGCGTTGAAGGGCAAAACACCGGGGAGCTGTTTTTT	CSVEGQNTGELFF
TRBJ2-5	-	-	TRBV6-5	TGTGCCAGCAGTTACGGGGCAGGCACCAGGCGAGAGACCCAGTACTTC	CASSYGAGTRRETQYF
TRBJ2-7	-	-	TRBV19	TGTGCCAGTAGTACCCTGGCGGGATACGAGCAGTACTTC	CASSTLAGYEQYF
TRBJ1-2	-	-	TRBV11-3	TGTGCCAGCAGGTCAAAACAGGGTTGTTATGGCTACACCTTC	CASRSKQGCYGYTF
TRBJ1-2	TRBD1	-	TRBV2	TGTGCCAGCGAACCCCGGCCCGGACAGGGCAGGAGCTACACCTTC	CASEPRPGQGRSYTF
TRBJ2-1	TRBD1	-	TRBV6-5	TGTGCCAGCAGTTCCTCTCGGGACAGGGCCGGTGAGCAGTTCTTC	CASSSSRDRAGEQFF
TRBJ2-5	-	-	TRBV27	TGTGCCAGCAGTTTATGGGCAGACCAAGAGACCCAGTACTTC	CASSLWADQETQYF
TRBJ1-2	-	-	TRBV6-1	TGTGCCAGCAGTGACAGGGGTGGCTATGGCTACACCTTC	CASSDRGGYGYTF
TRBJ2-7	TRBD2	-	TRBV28	TGTGCCAGCACCCTTAGGGAGGGCGAGCAGTACTTC	CASTLREGEQYF
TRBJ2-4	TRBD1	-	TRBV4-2	TGTGCCAGCAGCCGGGACCGACAGGGGTCCCTAGCCAAAAACATTCAGTACTTC	CASSRDRQGSLAKNIQYF
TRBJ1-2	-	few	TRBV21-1	TGTGCCAAAAGAAGGACAGGCTCAAGTGGCTACACCTTC	CAKRRTGSSGYTF
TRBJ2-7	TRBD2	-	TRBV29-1	TGCAGCGTCCCTATAGCGGGAGGCGCCGAGAGAGAGCAGTACTTC	CSVPIAGGAEREQYF
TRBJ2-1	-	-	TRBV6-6	TGTGCCACCACCCAGGGCCCAGAGCAGTTCTTC	CATTQGPEQFF
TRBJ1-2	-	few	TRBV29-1	TGCAGCGCTTCAGGGACACAACATGGCTACACCTTC	CSASGTQHGYTF
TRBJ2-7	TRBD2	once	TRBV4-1	TGCGCCAGCAGCCTGAGATCGGCTAGCGGAGGCTCCTACGAGCAGTACTTC	CASSLRSASGGSYEQYF
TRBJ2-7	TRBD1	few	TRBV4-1	TGCGCCAGCAGCCACCAGGGGGCGGGTGGATCCGAGCAGTACTTC	CASSHQGAGGSEQYF
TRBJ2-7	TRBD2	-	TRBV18	TGTGCCAGCTCCCCACGGACTAGCGGATTCTACGAGCAGTACTTC	CASSPRTSGFYEQYF
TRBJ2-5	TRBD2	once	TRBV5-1	TGCGCCAGCAGTGCCTCGGCGGGAGGGCCGGGAGAGACCCAGTACTTC	CASSASAGGPGETQYF
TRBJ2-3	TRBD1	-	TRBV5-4	TGTGCCAGCAGGCTGACGGGACAGTCCACAGATACGCAGTATTTT	CASRLTGQSTDTQYF
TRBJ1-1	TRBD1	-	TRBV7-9	TGTGCCAGCAGCCGGTACTACAGGGGGAACACTGAAGCTTTCTTT	CASSRYYRGNTEAFF
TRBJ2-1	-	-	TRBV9	TGTGCCAGCAGCGTACAATCGGGAGATAATGAGCAGTTCTTC	CASSVQSGDNEQFF
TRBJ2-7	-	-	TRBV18	TGTGCCAGCTCACCACCATCTAGCGAGATCTACGAGCAGTACTTC	CASSPPSSEIYEQYF
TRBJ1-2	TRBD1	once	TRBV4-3	TGCGCCAGCAGCCAGACAGGGGGCGCCTATGGCTACACCTTC	CASSQTGGAYGYTF
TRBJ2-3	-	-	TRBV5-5	TGTGCCAGCAGCTTGTCGTCCACTAGCACAGATACGCAGTATTTT	CASSLSSTSTDTQYF
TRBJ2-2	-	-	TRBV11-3	TGTGCCAGCAGCCCCCGCGTGGGAGGGAACACCGGGGAGCTGTTTTTT	CASSPRVGGNTGELFF
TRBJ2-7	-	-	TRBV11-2	TGTGCCAGCAGCTTAGACTCCCCCGGGTCGGAGCAGTACTTC	CASSLDSPGSEQYF
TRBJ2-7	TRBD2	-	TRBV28	TGTGCCAGCAGTTCGACACTAGCGGGCTCCTACGAGCAGTACTTC	CASSSTLAGSYEQYF
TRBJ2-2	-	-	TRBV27	TGTGCCAGCACCCTGGGGACTCCGAACACCGGGGAGCTGTTTTTT	CASTLGTPNTGELFF
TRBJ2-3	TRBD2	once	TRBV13	TGTGCCAGCAGCCCGGGACTAGCGGATACAGATACGCAGTATTTT	CASSPGLADTDTQYF
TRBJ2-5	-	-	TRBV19	TGTGCCAGTAGTATTTGGCCCCCTAGTGGAGGAGAGACCCAGTACTTC	CASSIWPPSGGETQYF
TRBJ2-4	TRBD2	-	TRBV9	TGTGCCAGCAGCGTACCGGGACTAGCGGGAGAAGTTTTGGCCAAAAACATTCAGTACTTC	CASSVPGLAGEVLAKNIQYF
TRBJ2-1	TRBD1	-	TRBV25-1	TGTGCCAGCAGTTCAACGGGACAGGGCCTCAATGAGCAGTTCTTC	CASSSTGQGLNEQFF
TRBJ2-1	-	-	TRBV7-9	TGTGCCAGCAGCCCTTTACCGACTCGTGATGAGCAGTTCTTC	CASSPLPTRDEQFF
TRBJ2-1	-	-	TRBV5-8	TGTGCCAGCAGCTTGGCCCGGGTGGTTAATGAGCAGTTCTTC	CASSLARVVNEQFF
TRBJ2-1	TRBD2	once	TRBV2	TGTGCCAGCAGTGAAAGGGCTAGCGGCGAGGCTGAGCAGTTCTTC	CASSERASGEAEQFF
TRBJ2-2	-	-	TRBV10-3	TGTGCCATCAGTGAGTCACAGATGAACACCGGGGAGCTGTTTTTT	CAISESQMNTGELFF
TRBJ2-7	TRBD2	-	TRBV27	TGTGCCAGCAGTACCGGGACTAACTACGAGCAGTACTTC	CASSTGTNYEQYF
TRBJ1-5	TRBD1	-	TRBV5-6	TGTGCCAGCAGCCGGGACAGGGGGAATAGCAATCAGCCCCAGCATTTT	CASSRDRGNSNQPQHF
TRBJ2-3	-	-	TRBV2	TGTGCCAGCAGTGAACAAGGAGGGATCACAGATACGCAGTATTTT	CASSEQGGITDTQYF
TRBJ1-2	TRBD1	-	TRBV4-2	TGTGCCAGCAGCTCCGGGACAGGGATGGAGCGAGACTATGGCTACACCTTC	CASSSGTGMERDYGYTF
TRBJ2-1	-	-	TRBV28	TGTGCCAGCAGTTTAGGGGGGGCCTACTCCTACAATGAGCAGTTCTTC	CASSLGGAYSYNEQFF
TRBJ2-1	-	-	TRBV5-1	TGCGCCAGCAGCTTGCCCGGGACTGGCTCCTACAATGAGCAGTTCTTC	CASSLPGTGSYNEQFF
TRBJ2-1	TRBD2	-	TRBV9	TGTGCCAGCAGCGAGGACAGGGGGACTAGCGGGACTGCCAATGAGCAGTTCTTC	CASSEDRGTSGTANEQFF
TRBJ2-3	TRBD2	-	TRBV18	TGTGCCAGCTCACCAAAGGCCCAGCGGGAGACAGATACGCAGTATTTT	CASSPKAQRETDTQYF
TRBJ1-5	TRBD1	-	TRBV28	TGTGCCAGCAGTTGGAACAGGGGGAGCAATCAGCCCCAGCATTTT	CASSWNRGSNQPQHF
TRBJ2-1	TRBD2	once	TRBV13	TGTGCCAGCAGCTTAAGAGGACTAGACTGGTATGAGCAGTTCTTC	CASSLRGLDWYEQFF
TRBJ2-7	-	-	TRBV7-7	TGTGCTAGCAGCTTAGAAGCAGGGGCCGAGCAGTACTTC	CASSLEAGAEQYF
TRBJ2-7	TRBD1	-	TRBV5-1	TGCGCCAGCAGCTCGGGACAGGCAGTCGACGAGCAGTACTTC	CASSSGQAVDEQYF
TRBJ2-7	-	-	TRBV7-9	TGTGCCAGCAGCATAGAGATTAGGACAGACTCCTACGAGCAGTACTTC	CASSIEIRTDSYEQYF
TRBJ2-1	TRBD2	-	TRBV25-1	TGTGCCAGCAGCCGGACTAGCGGGAGGGGGTCCTACAATGAGCAGTTCTTC	CASSRTSGRGSYNEQFF
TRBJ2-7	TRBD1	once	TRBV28	TGTGCCAGCAGTTCCCCGGGACAGGGTAAGAACGAGCAGTACTTC	CASSSPGQGKNEQYF
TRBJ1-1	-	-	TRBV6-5	TGTGCCAGCAGTTACGGACAGCAGAACACTGAAGCTTTCTTT	CASSYGQQNTEAFF
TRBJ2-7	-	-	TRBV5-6	TGTGCCAGCAGCTTGGGCTGGGCTTTCGCCTACGAGCAGTACTTC	CASSLGWAFAYEQYF
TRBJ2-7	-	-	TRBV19	TGTGCCAGTAGTGCCGCCCCGAGCTACGAGCAGTACTTC	CASSAAPSYEQYF